This TCR beta chain was captured by sequencing in a study of shared clonotypes between healthy human individuals. Remarks on this clone: What it binds is unknown.

The donors, healthy adults who were HIV-negative, had experienced no recent acute infections or vaccinations. Study findings and constraints: Researchers sampled only blood; tissue repertoires likely differ.

Profiled with immunoSEQ multiplex PCR; TCRdb holds only in-frame clones, not every one. Among approximately 2.5 million clones listed, 90% to 95% were seen once. In germline, CDR1 is LNHNV, CDR2 YYDKDF (reference sequence). The junction had 1 base not matched to a gene; V was cut back by 3 bases and J by 0 bases. The CDR3 covers 15 residues. The sequenced sample consisted of naive CD4+ T cells from PBMCs. Indicated subset: CD45RA+ positively selected. The rearrangement joins TRBV15 to TRBJ1-2; 10 nucleotides agree with TRBD1. The receptor's source is a young man in good health. Some clones in this sample may be carry-over from other donors' samples. The CDR3 bases are TGTGCCACCAGCAGCGGACAGGGGGCTAACTATGGCTACACCTTC. Protein: CATSSGQGANYGYTF.